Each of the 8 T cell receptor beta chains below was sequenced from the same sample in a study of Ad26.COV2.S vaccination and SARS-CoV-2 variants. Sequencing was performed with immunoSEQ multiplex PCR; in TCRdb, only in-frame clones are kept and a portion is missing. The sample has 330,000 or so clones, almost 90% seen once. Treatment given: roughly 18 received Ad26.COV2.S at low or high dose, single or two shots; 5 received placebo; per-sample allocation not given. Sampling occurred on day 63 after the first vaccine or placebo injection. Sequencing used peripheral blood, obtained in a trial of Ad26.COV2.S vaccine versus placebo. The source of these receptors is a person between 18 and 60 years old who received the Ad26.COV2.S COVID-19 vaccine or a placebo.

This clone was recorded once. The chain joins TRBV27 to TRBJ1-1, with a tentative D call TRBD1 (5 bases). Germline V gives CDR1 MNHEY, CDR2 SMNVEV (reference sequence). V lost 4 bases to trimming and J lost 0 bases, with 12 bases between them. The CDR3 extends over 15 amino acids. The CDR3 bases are TGTGCCAGCAGTTCGTATGACAGTCTGAACACTGAAGCTTTCTTT. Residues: CASSSYDSLNTEAFF.

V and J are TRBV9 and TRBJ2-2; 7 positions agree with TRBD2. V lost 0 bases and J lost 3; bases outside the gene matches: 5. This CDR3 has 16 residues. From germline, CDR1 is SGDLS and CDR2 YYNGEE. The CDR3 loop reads CASSVAASGHTGELFF. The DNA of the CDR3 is TGTGCCAGCAGCGTAGCGGCTAGCGGACACACCGGGGAGCTGTTTTTT.

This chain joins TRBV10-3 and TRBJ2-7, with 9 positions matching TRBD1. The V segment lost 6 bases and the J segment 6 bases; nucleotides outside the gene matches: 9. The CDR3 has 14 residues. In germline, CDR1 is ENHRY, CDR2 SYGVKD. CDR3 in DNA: TGTGCCATCAGCTCGGGACAGGGCTTTGGCGAGCAGTACGTC. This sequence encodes CAISSGQGFGEQYV.

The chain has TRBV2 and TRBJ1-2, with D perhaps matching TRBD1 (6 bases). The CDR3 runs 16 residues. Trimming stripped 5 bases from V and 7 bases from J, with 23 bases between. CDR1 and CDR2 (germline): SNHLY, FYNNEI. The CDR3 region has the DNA TGTGCCAGCAGTCAACTAGGGGGGGGGTCCCCGGGTGGCTACACCTTC. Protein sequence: CASSQLGGGSPGGYTF.

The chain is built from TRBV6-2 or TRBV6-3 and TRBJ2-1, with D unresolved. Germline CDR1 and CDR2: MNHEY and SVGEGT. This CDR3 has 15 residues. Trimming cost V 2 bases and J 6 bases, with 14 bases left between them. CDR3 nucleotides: TGTGCCAGCAGTTACGCGGCCTATTCGGGCAATGAGCAGTTCTTC. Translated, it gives CASSYAAYSGNEQFF.

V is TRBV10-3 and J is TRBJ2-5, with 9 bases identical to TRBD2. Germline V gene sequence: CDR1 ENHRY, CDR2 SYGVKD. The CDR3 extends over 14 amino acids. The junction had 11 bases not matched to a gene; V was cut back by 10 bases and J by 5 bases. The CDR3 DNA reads TGTGCCACCGCGCCTATAGCGGGAGTGGAGACCCAGTACTTC. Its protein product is CATAPIAGVETQYF.

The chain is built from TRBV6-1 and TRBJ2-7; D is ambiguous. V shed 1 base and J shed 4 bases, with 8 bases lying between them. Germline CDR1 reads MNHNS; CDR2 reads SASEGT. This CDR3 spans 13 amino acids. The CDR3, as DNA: TGTGCCAGCAGTGAAGAGCTGCAGTACGAGCAGTACGTC. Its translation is CASSEELQYEQYV.

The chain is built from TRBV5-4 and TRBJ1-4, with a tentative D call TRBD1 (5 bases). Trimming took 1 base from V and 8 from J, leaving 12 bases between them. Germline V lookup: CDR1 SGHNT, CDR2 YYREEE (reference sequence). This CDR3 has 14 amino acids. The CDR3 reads CASSLWSGKEKLFF. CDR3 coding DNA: TGTGCCAGCAGCTTGTGGTCAGGGAAGGAAAAACTGTTTTTT.